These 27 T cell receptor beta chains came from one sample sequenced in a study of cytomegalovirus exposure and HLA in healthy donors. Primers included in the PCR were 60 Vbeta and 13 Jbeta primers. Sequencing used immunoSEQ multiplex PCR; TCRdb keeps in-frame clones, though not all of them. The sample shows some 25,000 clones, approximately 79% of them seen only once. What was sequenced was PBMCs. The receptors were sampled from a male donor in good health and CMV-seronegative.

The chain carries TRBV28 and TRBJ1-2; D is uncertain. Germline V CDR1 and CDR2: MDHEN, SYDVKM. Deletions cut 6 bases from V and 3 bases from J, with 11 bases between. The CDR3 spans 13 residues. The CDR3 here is CASRVHRDYGYTF. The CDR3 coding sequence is TGTGCCAGCAGAGTTCATCGGGACTATGGCTACACCTTC.

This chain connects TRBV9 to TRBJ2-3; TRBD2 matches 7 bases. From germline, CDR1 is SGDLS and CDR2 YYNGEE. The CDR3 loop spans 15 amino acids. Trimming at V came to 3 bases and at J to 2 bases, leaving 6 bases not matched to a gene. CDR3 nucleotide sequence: TGTGCCAGCAGCGCCAAGCGGGAAGACACAGATACGCAGTATTTT. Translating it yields CASSAKREDTDTQYF.

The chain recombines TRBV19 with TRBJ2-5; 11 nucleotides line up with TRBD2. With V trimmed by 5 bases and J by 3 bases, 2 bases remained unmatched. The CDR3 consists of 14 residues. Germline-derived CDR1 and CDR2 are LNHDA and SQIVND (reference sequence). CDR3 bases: TGTGCCAGTAGTCCGGGACTAGCGGAAGAGACCCAGTACTTC. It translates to CASSPGLAEETQYF.

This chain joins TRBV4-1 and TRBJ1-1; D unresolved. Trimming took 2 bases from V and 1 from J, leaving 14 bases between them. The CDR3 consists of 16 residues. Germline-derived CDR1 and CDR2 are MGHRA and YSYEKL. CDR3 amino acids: CASSQHGPAGNTEAFF. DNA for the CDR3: TGCGCCAGCAGCCAACACGGTCCGGCGGGGAACACTGAAGCTTTCTTT.

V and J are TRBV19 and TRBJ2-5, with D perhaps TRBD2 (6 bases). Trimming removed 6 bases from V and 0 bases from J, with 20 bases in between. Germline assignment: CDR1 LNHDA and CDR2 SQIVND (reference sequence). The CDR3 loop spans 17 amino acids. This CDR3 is CASSGGWGLPDQETQYF. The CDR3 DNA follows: TGTGCCAGTAGCGGCGGCTGGGGACTCCCAGACCAAGAGACCCAGTACTTC.

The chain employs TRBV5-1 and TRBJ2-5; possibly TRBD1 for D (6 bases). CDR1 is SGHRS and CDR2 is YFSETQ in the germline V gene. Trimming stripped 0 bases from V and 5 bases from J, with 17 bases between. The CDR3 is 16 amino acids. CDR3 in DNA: TGCGCCAGCAGCTTGGCAGTTGGGGGCTGGGAGGAGACCCAGTACTTC. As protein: CASSLAVGGWEETQYF.

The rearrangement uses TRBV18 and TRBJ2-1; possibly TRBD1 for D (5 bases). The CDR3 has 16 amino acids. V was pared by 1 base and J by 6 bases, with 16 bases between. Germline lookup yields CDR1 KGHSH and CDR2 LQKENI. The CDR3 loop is CASSPLPPRARNEQFF. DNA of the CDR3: TGTGCCAGCTCACCACTCCCCCCCAGGGCACGCAATGAGCAGTTCTTC.

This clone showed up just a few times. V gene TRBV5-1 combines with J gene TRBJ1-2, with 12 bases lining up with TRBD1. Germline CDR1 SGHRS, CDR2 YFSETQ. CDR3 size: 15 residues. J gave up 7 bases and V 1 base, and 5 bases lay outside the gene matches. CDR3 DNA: TGCGCCAGCAGCTTGAATATGGGACAGGGGGCTGGCTACACCTTC. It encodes CASSLNMGQGAGYTF.

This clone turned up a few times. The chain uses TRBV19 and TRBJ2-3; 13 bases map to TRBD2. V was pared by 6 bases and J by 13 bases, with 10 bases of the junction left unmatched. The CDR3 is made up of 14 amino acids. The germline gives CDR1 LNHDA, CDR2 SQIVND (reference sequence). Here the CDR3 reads CASSRTSGSRGEYF. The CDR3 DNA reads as TGTGCCAGTAGCCGGACTAGCGGGAGCCGCGGCGAGTATTTT.

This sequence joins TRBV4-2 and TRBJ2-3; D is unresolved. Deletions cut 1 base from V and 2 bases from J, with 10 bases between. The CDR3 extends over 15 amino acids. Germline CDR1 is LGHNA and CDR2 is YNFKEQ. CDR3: CASSQGNEATDTQYF. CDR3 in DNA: TGTGCCAGCAGCCAAGGTAATGAGGCCACAGATACGCAGTATTTT.

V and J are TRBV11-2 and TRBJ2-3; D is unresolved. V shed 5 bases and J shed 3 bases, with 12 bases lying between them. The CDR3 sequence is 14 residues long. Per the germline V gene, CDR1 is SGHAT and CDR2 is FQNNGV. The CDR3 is CASSPMSGTDTQYF. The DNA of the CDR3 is TGTGCCAGCAGCCCAATGAGTGGTACAGATACGCAGTATTTT.

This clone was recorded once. The CDR3 spells CASSGNAGSSYNEQFF. Here the CDR3 DNA reads TGTGCCAGCAGCGGAAATGCGGGTAGCTCCTACAATGAGCAGTTCTTC. V gene TRBV9 combines with J gene TRBJ2-1; TRBD2 is a possible D gene (5 bases). From germline, CDR1 is SGDLS and CDR2 YYNGEE. This CDR3 has 16 amino acids. The V and J ends lost 3 bases and 0 bases respectively, with 13 bases between them. Supplemented by reference TRBV9 and TRBJ2-1, the full variable domain reads DSGVTQTPKHLITATGQRVTLRCSPRSGDLSVYWYQQSLDQGLQFLIQYYNGEERAKGNILERFSAQQFPDLHSELNLSSLELGDSALYFCASSGNAGSSYNEQFFGPGTRLTVL.

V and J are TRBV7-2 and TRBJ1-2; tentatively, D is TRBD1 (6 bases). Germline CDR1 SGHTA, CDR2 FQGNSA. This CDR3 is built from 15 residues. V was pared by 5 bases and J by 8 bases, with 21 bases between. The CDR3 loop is CASSPWGGGGSGYTF. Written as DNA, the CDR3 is TGTGCCAGCAGCCCATGGGGGGGCGGGGGGAGCGGCTACACCTTC. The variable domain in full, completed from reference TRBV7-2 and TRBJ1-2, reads GAGVSQSPSNKVTEKGKDVELRCDPISGHTALYWYRQSLGQGLEFLIYFQGNSAPDKSGLPSDRFSAERTGGSVSTLTIQRTQQEDSAVYLCASSPWGGGGSGYTFGSGTRLTVV.

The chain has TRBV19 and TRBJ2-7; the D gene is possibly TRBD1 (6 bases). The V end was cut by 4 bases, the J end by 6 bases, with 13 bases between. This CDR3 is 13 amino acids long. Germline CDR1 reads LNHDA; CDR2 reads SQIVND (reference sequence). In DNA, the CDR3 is TGTGCCAGTAGTACCCCGGGACAACTCGAGCAGTACTTC. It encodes CASSTPGQLEQYF.

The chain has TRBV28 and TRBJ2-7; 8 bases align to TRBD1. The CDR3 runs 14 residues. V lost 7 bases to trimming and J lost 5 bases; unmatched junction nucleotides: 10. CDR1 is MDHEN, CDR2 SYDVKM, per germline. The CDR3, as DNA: TGTGCCAGCAACCGGGACAGGACGCAGGACGAGCAGTACTTC. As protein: CASNRDRTQDEQYF.

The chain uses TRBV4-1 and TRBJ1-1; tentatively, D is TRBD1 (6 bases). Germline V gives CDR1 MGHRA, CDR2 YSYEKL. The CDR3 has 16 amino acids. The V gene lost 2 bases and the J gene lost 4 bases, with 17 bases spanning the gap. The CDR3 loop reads CASSQLWGGARTEAFF. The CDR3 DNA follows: TGCGCCAGCAGCCAACTCTGGGGGGGGGCTCGCACTGAAGCTTTCTTT.

CDR3 nucleotides: TGCGCCAGCAGCCAAGATGAAGAGGGCACGCAGTATTTT. Protein product: CASSQDEEGTQYF. The V and J genes are TRBV4-3 and TRBJ2-3; maybe TRBD2 (5 bases). The ends were cut back, 0 bases at V and 9 bases at J, with 10 bases in the middle. From germline, CDR1 is LGHNA and CDR2 YSLEER. The CDR3 runs 13 residues.

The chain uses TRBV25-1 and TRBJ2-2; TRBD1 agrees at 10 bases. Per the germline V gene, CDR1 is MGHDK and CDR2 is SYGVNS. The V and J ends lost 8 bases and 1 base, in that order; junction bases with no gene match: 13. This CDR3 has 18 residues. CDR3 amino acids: CASGEKPGQGWNTGELFF. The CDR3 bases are TGTGCCAGCGGGGAGAAACCGGGACAGGGGTGGAACACCGGGGAGCTGTTTTTT.

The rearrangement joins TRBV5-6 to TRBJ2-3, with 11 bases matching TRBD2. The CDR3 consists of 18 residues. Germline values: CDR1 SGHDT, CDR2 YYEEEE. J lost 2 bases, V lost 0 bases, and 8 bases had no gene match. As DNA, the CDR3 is TGTGCCAGCAGCTTGGGGCTAGCGGGGGGCCTATCCACAGATACGCAGTATTTT. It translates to CASSLGLAGGLSTDTQYF. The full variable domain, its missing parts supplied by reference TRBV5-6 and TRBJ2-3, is DAGVTQSPTHLIKTRGQQVTLRCSPKSGHDTVSWYQQALGQGPQFIFQYYEEEERQRGNFPDRFSGHQFPNYSSELNVNALLLGDSALYLCASSLGLAGGLSTDTQYFGPGTRLTVL.

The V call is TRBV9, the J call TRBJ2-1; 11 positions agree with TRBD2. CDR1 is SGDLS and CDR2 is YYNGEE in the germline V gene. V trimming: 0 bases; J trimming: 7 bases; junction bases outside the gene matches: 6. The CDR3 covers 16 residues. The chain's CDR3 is CASSVGLAGGQNEQFF. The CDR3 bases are TGTGCCAGCAGCGTAGGATTAGCGGGGGGGCAGAATGAGCAGTTCTTC.

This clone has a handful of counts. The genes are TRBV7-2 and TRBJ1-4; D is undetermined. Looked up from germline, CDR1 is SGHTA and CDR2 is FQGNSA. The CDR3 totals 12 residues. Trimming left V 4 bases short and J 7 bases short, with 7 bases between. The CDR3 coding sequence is TGTGCCAGCAGCTCCCCGAGTGAAAAACTGTTTTTT. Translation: CASSSPSEKLFF.

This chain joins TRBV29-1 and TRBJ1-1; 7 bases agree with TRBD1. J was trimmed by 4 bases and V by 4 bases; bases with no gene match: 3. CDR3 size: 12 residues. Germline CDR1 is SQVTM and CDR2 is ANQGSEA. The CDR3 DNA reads TGCAGCGTTGTACGACAGGGCACTGAAGCTTTCTTT. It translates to CSVVRQGTEAFF.

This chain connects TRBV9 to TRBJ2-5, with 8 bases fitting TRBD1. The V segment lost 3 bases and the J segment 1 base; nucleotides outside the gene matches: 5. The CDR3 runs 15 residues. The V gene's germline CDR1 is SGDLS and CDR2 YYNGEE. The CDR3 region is CASSARTGPQETQYF. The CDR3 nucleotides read TGTGCCAGCAGCGCCCGGACAGGGCCCCAAGAGACCCAGTACTTC.

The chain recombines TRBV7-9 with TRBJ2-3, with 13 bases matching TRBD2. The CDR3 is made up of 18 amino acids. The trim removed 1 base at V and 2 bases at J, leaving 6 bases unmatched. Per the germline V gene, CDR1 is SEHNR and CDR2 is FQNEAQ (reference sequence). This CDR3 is CASSLGTSGGVFTDTQYF. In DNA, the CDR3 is TGTGCCAGCAGCTTAGGGACTAGCGGGGGAGTATTCACAGATACGCAGTATTTT.

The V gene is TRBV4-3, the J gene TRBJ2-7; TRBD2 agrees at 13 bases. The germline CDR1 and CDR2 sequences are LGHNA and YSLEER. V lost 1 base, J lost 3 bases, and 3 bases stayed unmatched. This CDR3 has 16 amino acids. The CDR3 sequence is CASSQGTSGRGYEQYF. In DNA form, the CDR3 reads TGCGCCAGCAGCCAAGGGACTAGCGGGAGAGGCTACGAGCAGTACTTC.

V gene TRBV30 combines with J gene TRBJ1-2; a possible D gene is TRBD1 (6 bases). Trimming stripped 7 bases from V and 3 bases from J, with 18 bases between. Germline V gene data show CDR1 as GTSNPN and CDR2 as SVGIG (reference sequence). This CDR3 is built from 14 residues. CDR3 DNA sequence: TGTGCCTTGGGACAACCACTGGGAGACTATGGCTACACCTTC. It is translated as CALGQPLGDYGYTF.

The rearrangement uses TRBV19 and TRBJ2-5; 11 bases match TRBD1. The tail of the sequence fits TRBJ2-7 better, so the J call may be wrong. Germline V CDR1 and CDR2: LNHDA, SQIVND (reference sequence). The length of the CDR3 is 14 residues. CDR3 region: CASSPGQGAYEQYF. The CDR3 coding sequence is TGTGCCAGTAGTCCGGGACAGGGGGCCTACGAGCAGTACTTC.